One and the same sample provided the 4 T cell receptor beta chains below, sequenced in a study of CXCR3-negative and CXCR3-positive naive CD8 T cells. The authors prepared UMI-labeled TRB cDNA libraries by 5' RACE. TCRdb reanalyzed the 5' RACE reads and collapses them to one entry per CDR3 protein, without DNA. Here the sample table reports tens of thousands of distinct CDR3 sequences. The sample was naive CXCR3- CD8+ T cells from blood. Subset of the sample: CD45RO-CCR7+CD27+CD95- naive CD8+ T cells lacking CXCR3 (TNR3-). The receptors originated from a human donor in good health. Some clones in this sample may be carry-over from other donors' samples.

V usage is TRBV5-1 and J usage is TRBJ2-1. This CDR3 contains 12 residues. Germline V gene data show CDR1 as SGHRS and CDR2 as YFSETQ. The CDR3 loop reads CASSLAVNEQFF.

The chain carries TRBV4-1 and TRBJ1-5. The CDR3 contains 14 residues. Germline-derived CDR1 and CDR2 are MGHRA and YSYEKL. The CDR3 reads CASSQEGSGQPQHF.

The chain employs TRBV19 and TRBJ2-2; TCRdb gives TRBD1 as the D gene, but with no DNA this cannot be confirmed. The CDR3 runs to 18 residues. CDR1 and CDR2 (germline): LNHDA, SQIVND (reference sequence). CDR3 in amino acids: CASSILAVLGGNTGELVF. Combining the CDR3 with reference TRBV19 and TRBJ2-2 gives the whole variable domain DGGITQSPKYLFRKEGQNVTLSCEQNLNHDAMYWYRQDPGQGLRLIYYSQIVNDFQKGDIAEGYSVSREKKESFPLTVTSAQKNPTAFYLCASSILAVLGGNTGELVFGEGSRLTVL.

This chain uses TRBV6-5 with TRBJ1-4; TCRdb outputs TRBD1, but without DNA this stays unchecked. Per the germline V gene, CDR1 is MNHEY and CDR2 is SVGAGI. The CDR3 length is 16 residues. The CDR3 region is CASSSHRGQGSEKLFF.